Described below is a single TCR beta chain sequence and its context. As processed by the authors: Reference gene primer amplification gave estimated nucleated cell counts. The data were produced by immunoSEQ multiplex PCR, yet TCRdb's version contains in-frame clones alone and is incomplete. The DNA gave D and trimming, while V, J and clone size come from that table. The table shows 90,000 to 150,000 clones, with 85% occurring only once. The data belong to a study of blood T cell repertoires in COVID-19. Whole-study context: COVID-19 samples from acute and convalescent phases originated in the United States, Italy and Spain. PBMCs, B-cell-depleted T cells, or T cells were the source of the cDNA or gDNA that made up the material.

CDR3 length: 16 amino acids. From germline, CDR1 is MDHEN and CDR2 SYDVKM. V gave up 3 bases and J gave up 2 bases, with 14 bases separating them. The material sequenced was peripheral blood. This TCR came from a man at least 80 years old with acute or convalescent COVID-19. The rearrangement uses TRBV28 and TRBJ2-1; D is perhaps TRBD2 (5 bases). CDR3 loop: CASSFGSGRAYNEQFF. The DNA for the CDR3 is TGTGCCAGCAGTTTTGGCTCGGGAAGGGCCTACAATGAGCAGTTCTTC. Together with reference TRBV28 and TRBJ2-1, the CDR3 gives the full variable domain: DVKVTQSSRYLVKRTGEKVFLECVQDMDHENMFWYRQDPGLGLRLIYFSYDVKMKEKGDIPEGYSVSREKKERFSLILESASTNQTSMYLCASSFGSGRAYNEQFFGPGTRLTVL.